This record concerns one T cell receptor (beta chain) sequence. This specimen belongs to a study of blood T cell repertoires in COVID-19. Participant reports of clinical history set cohort assignment. Before being deemed recovered, Cohort 3 donors had two negative PCRs, clearance, or symptom resolution. Clones were read by immunoSEQ multiplex PCR, and TCRdb kept only the in-frame ones, dropping some. The sample has around 260,000 clones, around 90% seen once. Sequencing was carried out using PBMCs or T cells enriched from blood (not recorded which). This clonotype originated in a woman in her thirties who had recovered from COVID-19.

The CDR3 region has the DNA TGTGCCAGCAGCCTAGCGGGAGCGGGCGGGGAGCTGTTTTTT. The encoded protein is CASSLAGAGGELFF. The chain links TRBV6-5 to TRBJ2-2, with 10 bases identical to TRBD2. With 6 bases clipped from V and 7 bases from J, the junction kept 5 bases outside the gene matches. The CDR3 has 14 residues. Germline CDR1 and CDR2: MNHEY and SVGAGI.